The 28 T cell receptor beta chains listed next were all sequenced from one sample in a study of tumor-infiltrating lymphocytes in primary liver carcinoma. Germline DNA was also extracted, and blood RNA derived from unsorted whole blood. Production of TCR beta cDNA used roughly 500 ng total RNA together with a constant-region primer. Three rounds of nested multiplex PCR with slightly modified ARM-PCR produced TCR beta libraries. Both of the initial two PCR rounds ran for approximately 10 cycles and employed TRBV1-TRBV30 forward primers alongside a C-beta reverse primer. Each CDR3 protein gets one entry after TCRdb re-called the multiplex PCR reads with MiXCR. Of about 310,000 distinct CDR3 sequences listed, 50% to 60% are singletons. Sequenced input: peripheral blood. These receptors all stem from a woman in her twenties or thirties with primary liver carcinoma and hepatitis B virus infection.

V is TRBV5-4 and J is TRBJ2-3; a weak D match, TRBD1 (6 bases). Between the trimmed V and J ends, which lost 9 bases and 3 bases, there was a span of 17 bases. Germline-derived CDR1 and CDR2 are SGHNT and YYREEE (reference sequence). CDR3 length: 14 amino acids. The chain's CDR3 is CANTHKDSTDTQYF. The CDR3 DNA follows: TGTGCCAACACACATAAGGACAGTACAGATACGCAGTATTTT.

With respect to this clonotype: This may be a read error: a much more frequent sequence differs by one nucleotide. The chain carries TRBV6-5 and TRBJ2-1, with no clear D. Germline CDR1 MNHEY, CDR2 SVGAGI. The CDR3 has 15 residues. The CDR3 DNA follows: TGTGTCAGCAGTTGGTCGGTCGGACGATTCGGTGAGCAGTTCTTC. It specifies CVSSWSVGRFGEQFF.

A remark on this clonotype: At one end the junction does not follow the germline gene, possibly because of a read error. This chain joins TRBV7-8 and TRBJ2-2, with D tentatively TRBD2 (6 bases). Per the germline V gene, CDR1 is SGHVS and CDR2 is FQNEAQ. CDR3 length equals 16 residues. Here the CDR3 DNA reads TGTGTCAGCAGCTTAGTTCGGGGGAGTCTAGCCGGGGAGCTGTTTTTT. Residues: CVSSLVRGSLAGELFF.

This clonotype was counted at least ten times. V and J are TRBV6-5 and TRBJ1-4; no clear D. CDR1 MNHEY and CDR2 SVGAGI come from the germline V gene. This CDR3 comprises 14 residues. V was cut by 6 bases and J by 3 bases, with 11 bases left in between. The CDR3 nucleotides read TGTGCCAGCAGAGATGGTTCAGCTAATGAAAAACTGTTTTTT. It specifies CASRDGSANEKLFF.

In regard to this clonotype: The conserved phenylalanine or tryptophan normally closing the CDR3 is absent here, so this likely arose from a read error. The chain carries TRBV5-5 and TRBJ1-1, with D possibly TRBD1 on 6 matching bases. This CDR3 is built from 15 residues. Trimming left V 4 bases short and J 1 base short, with 14 bases between. Germline CDR1 is SGHKS and CDR2 is YYEKEE (reference sequence). CDR3 nucleotide sequence: TGTGCCAGCAGCAGGGGGTTCGGACAGAACACTGAAGCTTTCTCT. Translating gives CASSRGFGQNTEAFS.

A note on this clonotype: A much larger clone is a single base away; this may be a read error. This chain links TRBV10-3 with TRBJ1-2, with TRBD1 as a possible D gene (5 bases). Germline V lookup: CDR1 ENHRY, CDR2 SYGVKD. The CDR3 is made up of 15 amino acids. This CDR3 reads CAISEDPGDGYGYIF. In DNA form, the CDR3 reads TGTGCCATCAGTGAAGATCCGGGGGATGGCTATGGCTACATCTTC.

This rearrangement joins TRBV12-3 or TRBV12-4 to TRBJ2-1; the D is unclear. The CDR3 contains 13 residues. V lost 6 bases, J lost 5 bases, and 11 bases lay in between. The CDR3 is CASRVDLHNEQFF. CDR3 DNA: TGTGCCAGCAGGGTGGACCTACACAATGAGCAGTTCTTC.

The chain couples TRBV9 to TRBJ2-7; a possible D gene is TRBD2 (5 bases). CDR3 size: 14 residues. The V gene's germline CDR1 is SGDLS and CDR2 YYNGEE. Trimming stripped 0 bases from V and 7 bases from J, with 14 bases between. CDR3 in amino acids: CASSVASDRGEQYF. In DNA, the CDR3 is TGTGCCAGCAGCGTAGCCAGCGACCGAGGGGAGCAGTACTTC.

The chain uses TRBV29-1 and TRBJ2-1, with TRBD1 identical over 9 bases. There are 16 residues in the CDR3. The junction had 7 bases not matched to a gene; V was cut back by 0 bases and J by 4 bases. Germline V gene lookup returns CDR1 SQVTM and CDR2 ANQGSEA. CDR3 amino acids: CSVEDRGQGPYNEQFF. The CDR3 DNA is TGCAGCGTTGAAGATAGGGGACAGGGCCCATACAATGAGCAGTTCTTC.

As regards this clonotype: A clone one base away is much larger, so this may be a read error. The chain uses TRBV4-3 and TRBJ2-1, with D unresolved. The germline V gene has CDR1 LGHNA and CDR2 YSLEER. The CDR3 spans 15 residues. Trimming left V 1 base short and J 0 bases short, with 7 bases between. CDR3 sequence reads: CASSQGASSYNEQFF. In DNA, the CDR3 is TGCGCCAGCAGCCAAGGGGCTAGCTCCTACAATGAGCAGTTCTTC.

The chain has TRBV11-2 and TRBJ2-2; D is unclear. CDR3 length: 14 residues. The germline CDR1 and CDR2 sequences are SGHAT and FQNNGV. Trimming took 3 bases from V and 3 from J, leaving 8 bases between them. The CDR3: CASSLDDYTGELFF. CDR3 sequence (DNA): TGTGCCAGCAGCTTGGATGATTACACCGGGGAGCTGTTTTTT. The complete variable domain, with remaining parts taken from reference TRBV11-2 and TRBJ2-2, reads EAGVAQSPRYKIIEKRQSVAFWCNPISGHATLYWYQQILGQGPKLLIQFQNNGVVDDSQLPKDRFSAERLKGVDSTLKIQPAKLEDSAVYLCASSLDDYTGELFFGEGSRLTVL.

V is TRBV12-3 or TRBV12-4 and J is TRBJ1-2, with D uncertain. Trimming removed 5 bases at V and 7 bases at J, with 14 bases between. This CDR3 has 13 amino acids. CDR3 nucleotide sequence: TGTGCCAGCAGTCCAATTGACATGGGTGGCTACACCTTC. It is translated as CASSPIDMGGYTF.

This clonotype showed up just once. The chain carries TRBV13 and TRBJ2-2; a weak D match, TRBD2 (6 bases). Trimming stripped 8 bases from V and 2 bases from J, with 12 bases between. The CDR3 is 14 residues long. Per germline, CDR1 PRHDT and CDR2 FYEKMQ (reference sequence). CDR3 in amino acids: CASQGTHNTGELFF. The CDR3 DNA follows: TGTGCCAGCCAAGGGACTCACAACACCGGGGAGCTGTTTTTT.

This clonotype was observed a handful of times. The V call is TRBV6-5, the J call TRBJ1-2; D call uncertain. CDR1 MNHEY and CDR2 SVGAGI come from the germline V gene. There are 14 residues in the CDR3. V dropped 2 bases and J dropped 4 bases, with 11 bases sitting between them. The CDR3 region has the DNA TGTGCCAGCAGTTACCGTCGGAATCGCTATGGCTACACCTTC. Translation: CASSYRRNRYGYTF.

This clonotype was counted many times. The CDR3 DNA reads TGTGCCAGCAGTTACCTAGTTGGGTACACCGGGGAGCTGTTTTTT. Protein sequence: CASSYLVGYTGELFF. The chain employs TRBV6-6 and TRBJ2-2; D is unclear. The V end lost 2 bases, the J end lost 3 bases, and 10 bases lay between the germline ends. This CDR3 has 15 amino acids. Germline V gene data show CDR1 as MNHNY and CDR2 as SVGAGI (reference sequence).

V is TRBV6-7 and J is TRBJ2-7, with D hard to call. TRBV6-7 is classed as an ORF, of uncertain function. Deletions cut 4 bases from V and 2 bases from J, with 12 bases between. CDR3 length: 14 amino acids. CDR3 nucleotides: TGTGCCAGCAGTTGTCAGGAGAGTGCCTACGAGCAGTACTTC. Its protein is CASSCQESAYEQYF.

As concerns this clonotype: This could be a read error, since a much larger clone is one nucleotide away. J is TRBJ2-5 and V is TRBV5-4, with no clear D. The CDR3 runs 11 residues. The V gene's germline CDR1 is SGHNT and CDR2 YYREEE (reference sequence). V lost 5 bases and J 7 bases, leaving 9 bases between the germline ends. The CDR3 nucleotides are TGTGCCAGCAGTATCAAAGGGACCCAGTACTTC. It encodes CASSIKGTQYF.

There are a few counts of this clonotype. The J gene is TRBJ2-1, the V gene TRBV6-2 or TRBV6-3; D call uncertain. CDR3 length: 13 amino acids. Germline V gene data show CDR1 as MNHEY and CDR2 as SVGEGT. Trimming removed 7 bases at V and 4 bases at J, with 11 bases between. CDR3 region: CASKDVAYNEQFF. CDR3 in DNA: TGTGCCAGCAAGGATGTAGCTTACAATGAGCAGTTCTTC.

About this clonotype: This sequence may be a read error, since a much larger clone differs from it by one base. Here the CDR3 DNA reads TGTGCCAGCAGCCAAGAATTGGTCGGGGGGGCCAACGCCCTGACTTTC. It is translated as CASSQELVGGANALTF. The rearrangement uses TRBV4-2 and TRBJ2-6; 8 bases line up with TRBD2. Germline-derived CDR1 and CDR2 are LGHNA and YNFKEQ. The CDR3 is 16 amino acids.

This clonotype was observed once. A much larger clone differs by one base, so this may be a read error. The chain links TRBV29-1 to TRBJ2-2, with D perhaps TRBD1 (6 bases). There are 13 residues in the CDR3. Germline V gene lookup returns CDR1 SQVTM and CDR2 ANQGSEA. CDR3 DNA sequence: TGCAGCGTTGTAGGACAGAACACCGGGGAGCTGTTATTT. Translating gives CSVVGQNTGELLF.

Of note for this clonotype: A much larger clonotype is one base distant, so this may be a read error. The chain is built from TRBV29-1 and TRBJ2-7; D is unresolved. CDR1 and CDR2 (germline): SQVTM, ANQGSEA. The CDR3 runs to 12 residues. The CDR3 loop is CSVEYSSYEQHF. The CDR3 nucleotides are TGCAGCGTTGAATACAGCTCCTACGAGCAGCACTTC.

Points on this clonotype: This could be a read error, since a much larger clone is one nucleotide away. The chain is built from TRBV6-2 or TRBV6-3 and TRBJ2-1, with TRBD2 matching 10 bases. The CDR3 extends over 14 amino acids. The V segment lost 10 bases and the J segment 8 bases; nucleotides outside the gene matches: 11. The germline CDR1 and CDR2 sequences are MNHEY and SVGEGT. The CDR3 region has the DNA TGTGCCATCAACGATCCTAGCGGGAGCTATGAGCAGTTCTTC. Translation gives CAINDPSGSYEQFF.

Remarks on this clonotype: A read error may be the cause here, since a much bigger clone is one base away. This chain connects TRBV29-1 to TRBJ1-2; tentative D call: TRBD1 (5 bases). The germline V gene encodes CDR1 SQVTM and CDR2 ANQGSEA. Trimming stripped 4 bases from V and 8 bases from J, with 29 bases between. The CDR3 is made up of 17 amino acids. The CDR3 loop reads CSVAGIGEKGLRGGYTF. The CDR3 region has the DNA TGCAGCGTTGCCGGGATAGGGGAGAAGGGGCTCCGAGGGGGCTACACCTTC.

This clonotype was detected a few times. V is TRBV4-2 and J is TRBJ2-2, with D possibly TRBD1 on 6 matching bases. Germline V gene data show CDR1 as LGHNA and CDR2 as YNFKEQ. Trimming took 0 bases from V and 1 from J, leaving 15 bases between them. This CDR3 spans 18 amino acids. The CDR3 DNA sequence: TGTGCCAGCAGCCAAGAGAGTACGTCAGGGGTGAACACCGGGGAGCTGTTTTTT. Translated, it gives CASSQESTSGVNTGELFF.

As to this clonotype: A much more abundant neighbour one base away suggests this may be a read error. The chain links TRBV6-2 or TRBV6-3 to TRBJ2-2; D is unclear. Germline V gene data show CDR1 as MNHEY and CDR2 as SVGEGT. V was cut by 6 bases and J by 6 bases, with 8 bases left in between. The CDR3 is 12 amino acids. The CDR3 reads CASRLGAGELFF. In DNA, the CDR3 is TGTGCCAGCAGATTAGGTGCCGGGGAGCTGTTTTTT.

With respect to this clonotype: A much larger clone differs from this one at a single base, so this may be a read error. The V gene is TRBV6-6, the J gene TRBJ2-3, with TRBD1 as a possible D gene (7 bases). This CDR3 comprises 15 residues. In germline, CDR1 is MNHNY, CDR2 SVGAGI (reference sequence). CDR3 sequence reads: CACSSGRGGTDTQYF. The CDR3 bases are TGTGCCTGCAGTTCGGGCAGGGGGGGCACAGATACGCAGTATTTT.

Many counts were recorded for this clonotype. The rearrangement links TRBV6-5 to TRBJ2-1, with 8 bases that match TRBD1. V dropped 6 bases and J dropped 1; count of bases not matched to a gene: 5. Germline assignment: CDR1 MNHEY and CDR2 SVGAGI. This CDR3 is 15 amino acids long. CDR3 in DNA: TGTGCCAGCAGAGGAACAGGGGGGTCCTACAATGAGCAGTTCTTC. Translated, it gives CASRGTGGSYNEQFF.

As concerns this clonotype: At one of its ends the junction is not consistent with the germline gene, which may arise from a read error. The rearrangement uses TRBV6-5 and TRBJ1-1; tentatively, D is TRBD1 (5 bases). CDR3 length equals 15 residues. Germline-derived CDR1 and CDR2 are MNHEY and SVGAGI. In nucleotides, the CDR3 is TGTGCCGGCAGCGCAGGGTTTCGTATGAACACTGAAGCTTTCTTT. It codes for CAGSAGFRMNTEAFF.